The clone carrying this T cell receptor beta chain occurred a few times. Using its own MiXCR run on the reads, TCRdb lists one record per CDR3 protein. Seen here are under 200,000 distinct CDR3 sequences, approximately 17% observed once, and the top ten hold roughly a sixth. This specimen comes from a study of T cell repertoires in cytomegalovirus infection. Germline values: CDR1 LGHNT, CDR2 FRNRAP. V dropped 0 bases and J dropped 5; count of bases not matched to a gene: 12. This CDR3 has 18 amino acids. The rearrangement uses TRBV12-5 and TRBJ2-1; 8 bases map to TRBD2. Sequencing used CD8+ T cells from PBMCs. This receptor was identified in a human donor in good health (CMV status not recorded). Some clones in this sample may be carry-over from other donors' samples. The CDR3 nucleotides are TGTGCTAGTGGTTTGGTACTTACGGGAGGGCTTCTCCACAATGAGCAGTTCTTC. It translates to CASGLVLTGGLLHNEQFF.